Shown below are 19 T cell receptor beta chains from a single sample sequenced in a study of T-cell memory formation after mild COVID-19. TCRdb called the 5' RACE reads again in MiXCR, with one record for every CDR3 protein. The top ten clones hold around 13% of a sample with 450,000 to 650,000 distinct CDR3 sequences, 20% of them seen once. The sample was PBMCs or a T cell subset sorted from them (not recorded which). The origin of the receptors is an adult woman who had mild COVID-19 (a few samples of this study predate the infection). Cell type and time point are not known.

This chain connects TRBV15 to TRBJ1-4; maybe TRBD1 (6 bases). Between the trimmed V and J ends, which lost 1 base and 3 bases, there was a span of 15 bases. The CDR3 length is 17 residues. Germline V gene lookup returns CDR1 LNHNV and CDR2 YYDKDF (reference sequence). CDR3 amino acids: CATSRGAGGGPNEKLFF. As DNA, the CDR3 is TGTGCCACCAGCAGAGGGGCAGGCGGGGGGCCTAATGAAAAACTGTTTTTT. The whole variable domain, remainder taken from reference TRBV15 and TRBJ1-4, is DAMVIQNPRYQVTQFGKPVTLSCSQTLNHNVMYWYQQKSSQAPKLLFHYYDKDFNNEADTPDNFQSRRPNTSFCFLDIRSPGLGDTAMYLCATSRGAGGGPNEKLFFGSGTQLSVL.

The DNA of the CDR3 is TGTGCCAGCAGCTTAACAGACATTTCCTACGAGCAGTACTTC. It specifies CASSLTDISYEQYF. This rearrangement joins TRBV7-3 to TRBJ2-7, with unresolved D. The V gene lost 0 bases and the J gene lost 1 base, with 7 bases spanning the gap. This CDR3 comprises 14 residues. Germline values: CDR1 SGHTA, CDR2 FQGTGA.

This chain connects TRBV24-1 to TRBJ2-7; D uncertain. V lost 3 bases to trimming and J lost 7 bases, with 9 bases between them. Per germline, CDR1 KGHDR and CDR2 SFDVKD. The CDR3 consists of 12 residues. The CDR3 spells CATSDLSEEQYF. CDR3 in DNA: TGTGCCACCAGTGATCTCTCCGAGGAGCAGTACTTC.

J is TRBJ2-2 and V is TRBV7-6; D tentatively reads TRBD1 or TRBD2 (5 bases each). The V and J ends lost 3 bases and 3 bases respectively, with 11 bases between them. CDR3 length equals 15 residues. In germline, CDR1 is SGHVS, CDR2 FNYEAQ. The CDR3 spells CASSLGRDDTGELFF. CDR3 nucleotide sequence: TGTGCCAGCAGCTTGGGCAGGGACGACACCGGGGAGCTGTTTTTT.

This clonotype was recorded many times. The rearrangement uses TRBV7-2 and TRBJ2-3; D gene ambiguous. From germline, CDR1 is SGHTA and CDR2 FQGNSA. V dropped 5 bases and J dropped 0 bases, with 18 bases sitting between them. This CDR3 is 17 amino acids long. The CDR3 DNA reads as TGTGCCAGCAGCCCGGAATGGCCTCCGACGAGCACAGATACGCAGTATTTT. This translates into CASSPEWPPTSTDTQYF.

The J gene is TRBJ1-1, the V gene TRBV7-6, with 10 bases aligning to TRBD1. Germline V gene lookup returns CDR1 SGHVS and CDR2 FNYEAQ. Losses at the gene ends were 5 bases for V and 4 bases for J; bases not matched to a gene: 10. The length of the CDR3 is 16 residues. Here the CDR3 DNA reads TGTGCCAGCAGCGCCAGGACAGGGGGGAAGAGCACTGAAGCTTTCTTT. Amino acid sequence: CASSARTGGKSTEAFF.

The chain joins TRBV4-2 to TRBJ1-2; tentative D call: TRBD1 (6 bases). Germline V gene lookup returns CDR1 LGHNA and CDR2 YNFKEQ. The length of the CDR3 is 15 residues. The ends were cut back, 9 bases at V and 2 bases at J, with 19 bases in the middle. The CDR3 protein is CASGLTGSWNYGYTF. In nucleotides, the CDR3 is TGTGCCAGTGGTCTTACAGGGTCGTGGAACTATGGCTACACCTTC.

The CDR3 DNA reads TGTGCCAGCAGCTCCGACAGCCTCCAAGAGACCCAGTACTTC. Protein product: CASSSDSLQETQYF. V usage is TRBV11-3 and J usage is TRBJ2-5; tentatively, D is TRBD1 (5 bases). Germline CDR1 SGHNT, CDR2 YENEEA. The CDR3 loop spans 14 amino acids. V was pared by 4 bases and J by 1 base, with 10 bases between.

On this clonotype: One junction end does not reproduce the germline sequence, and a read error may be involved. The rearrangement uses TRBV5-1 and TRBJ2-1; maybe TRBD2 (5 bases). The CDR3 loop spans 15 amino acids. Per germline, CDR1 SGHRS and CDR2 YFSETQ. The CDR3 is CASSLSGNSYNEQLF. The CDR3 nucleotides read TGCGCCAGCAGCTTGAGCGGCAATTCCTACAATGAGCAGCTCTTC.

This clonotype has a handful of counts. The J gene is TRBJ1-4, the V gene TRBV6-5; TRBD1 matches 8 bases. Germline V gene data show CDR1 as MNHEY and CDR2 as SVGAGI. V was clipped by 4 bases and J by 3 bases; unmatched bases: 16. The CDR3 is 19 amino acids. CDR3 DNA sequence: TGTGCCAGCAGTTCTATCGGGAGGGGGACAGGAGCGGCTAATGAAAAACTGTTTTTT. Translated: CASSSIGRGTGAANEKLFF.

This clonotype was observed a few times. The chain links TRBV12-3 or TRBV12-4 to TRBJ2-6; D not resolved. The CDR3 totals 14 residues. The V end was cut by 5 bases, the J end by 5 bases, with 10 bases between. CDR3 coding DNA: TGTGCCAGCAGTGAGCAAGGCCGGGCCAACGTCCTGACTTTC. The encoded protein is CASSEQGRANVLTF.

V is TRBV9 and J is TRBJ2-3, with 11 positions matching TRBD2. Germline loops: CDR1 SGDLS, CDR2 YYNGEE. V was clipped by 2 bases and J by 0 bases; unmatched bases: 8. CDR3 length: 18 residues. The DNA for the CDR3 is TGTGCCAGCAGCGTCCCAGTGGGACTAGCGGACAGCACAGATACGCAGTATTTT. Protein sequence: CASSVPVGLADSTDTQYF.

The chain carries TRBV10-3 and TRBJ2-7, with D perhaps TRBD2 (5 bases). V gave up 6 bases and J gave up 0 bases, with 21 bases separating them. CDR1 is ENHRY, CDR2 SYGVKD, per germline. This CDR3 spans 17 amino acids. CDR3 sequence: CAISTHLSGNPSYEQYF. Written as DNA, the CDR3 is TGTGCCATCAGCACCCACCTAAGCGGAAACCCCTCCTACGAGCAGTACTTC.

This clonotype turned up a few times. The chain is built from TRBV20-1 and TRBJ2-7; TRBD1 agrees at 10 bases. This CDR3 comprises 15 residues. Looked up from germline, CDR1 is DFQATT and CDR2 is SNEGSKA (reference sequence). With 5 bases clipped from V and 6 bases from J, the junction kept 13 bases outside the gene matches. The CDR3 sequence: CSAAKSGTGAPEQYF. Here the CDR3 DNA reads TGCAGTGCTGCGAAATCCGGGACAGGGGCACCCGAGCAGTACTTC.

The rearrangement uses TRBV11-2 and TRBJ1-2; the D is unclear. This CDR3 has 14 residues. Germline assignment: CDR1 SGHAT and CDR2 FQNNGV. V was shortened by 3 bases and J by 5 bases, with 13 bases between the two germline ends. The CDR3 reads CASSLTDGGYGYTF. In nucleotides, the CDR3 is TGTGCCAGCAGCTTGACGGATGGAGGTTATGGCTACACCTTC.

This clonotype appeared a few times. V usage is TRBV4-2 and J usage is TRBJ2-3; D tentatively fits TRBD1 or TRBD2 (6 bases each). This CDR3 contains 17 residues. The V end was cut by 3 bases, the J end by 1 base, with 17 bases between. Germline-derived CDR1 and CDR2 are LGHNA and YNFKEQ. CDR3 sequence (DNA): TGTGCCAGCAGCCAGAGGGGGGCAGGGGTGGGCACAGATACGCAGTATTTT. Translating gives CASSQRGAGVGTDTQYF.

This clonotype was detected a few times. The rearrangement uses TRBV9 and TRBJ2-1; D not resolved. Trimming shortened V by 0 bases and J by 10 bases, and 14 bases separated the two germline ends. The CDR3 runs to 14 residues. Germline values: CDR1 SGDLS, CDR2 YYNGEE. CDR3 sequence (DNA): TGTGCCAGCAGCGTAGAAGGCAGACCCGTCGAGCAGTTCTTC. Protein: CASSVEGRPVEQFF.

The CDR3: CAWSVGGMTYEQYF. CDR3 in DNA: TGTGCCTGGAGTGTGGGCGGGATGACCTACGAGCAGTACTTC. The genes are TRBV30 and TRBJ2-7; the D gene is possibly TRBD2 (6 bases). Trimming cost V 0 bases and J 2 bases, with 11 bases left between them. The CDR3 loop spans 14 amino acids. CDR1 and CDR2 from the germline V gene are GTSNPN and SVGIG (reference sequence). The variable domain in full, completed from reference TRBV30 and TRBJ2-7, reads SQTIHQWPATLVQPVGSPLSLECTVEGTSNPNLYWYRQAAGRGLQLLFYSVGIGQISSEVPQNLSASRPQDRQFILSSKKLLLSDSGFYLCAWSVGGMTYEQYFGPGTRLTVT.

This chain links TRBV20-1 with TRBJ1-5; maybe TRBD1 (6 bases). V lost 3 bases and J 9 bases, leaving 15 bases between the germline ends. Germline lookup yields CDR1 DFQATT and CDR2 SNEGSKA (reference sequence). The CDR3 is made up of 13 amino acids. The CDR3 nucleotides are TGCAGTGCTAGCCGGGACACCGCCAGGCCCCAGCATTTT. This encodes CSASRDTARPQHF.